This T cell receptor beta chain was recovered during a study of cytomegalovirus exposure and HLA in healthy donors. The V gene's germline CDR1 is SQVTM and CDR2 ANQGSEA. The CDR3 is made up of 12 amino acids. Trimming removed 6 bases at V and 4 bases at J, with 10 bases between. About this clone: Its specificity is not known.

Study-wide results and caveats: TCR beta chains numbering under 200 were designated cytomegalovirus-associated.

The method was immunoSEQ multiplex PCR; TCRdb's version includes in-frame clones alone and lacks a portion of them. Seen here are 200,000 to 250,000 clones, approximately 88% observed once, and the top ten hold more than 13%. The receptor was derived from a woman aged 30 to 39 in good health and CMV-seropositive. The chain is built from TRBV29-1 and TRBJ1-3, with D uncertain. Sequencing used PBMCs. The CDR3 loop is CSVSKGGNTIYF. The CDR3 region has the DNA TGCAGCGTCTCCAAAGGAGGAAACACCATATATTTT.